This T cell receptor (beta chain) was sequenced in a study of technical replicates of blood from a handful of donors. Sequencing was performed with immunoSEQ multiplex PCR; in TCRdb, only in-frame clones are kept and a portion is missing. The data contain 80,000 to 95,000 clones, roughly 94% of them singletons. V lost 3 bases to trimming and J lost 4 bases, with 17 bases between them. CDR1 and CDR2 from the germline V gene are SQVTM and ANQGSEA. The CDR3 consists of 15 residues. The sequence was obtained from a human donor in good health. V and J are TRBV29-1 and TRBJ2-3, with a tentative D call TRBD1 (6 bases). The sequenced sample was T cells isolated from PBMCs. This CDR3 reads CSVDAGTLPPDTQYF. For the CDR3, the DNA is TGCAGCGTTGACGCAGGGACACTACCCCCAGATACGCAGTATTTT.